This is a list of T cell receptor beta chains from one sample in a study of blood T cell repertoires in COVID-19. The protocol was immunoSEQ multiplex PCR, while the TCRdb copy is restricted to in-frame clones and leaves out a portion. This repertoire shows 250,000 or so clones, 60% to 75% found once; its top ten account for more than 2.5%. Sequences were obtained from peripheral blood. The receptors originated from a woman of 80 years or more with acute or convalescent COVID-19. The CDR3 runs from the conserved cysteine through the conserved F or W. The D gene is left open where the match is weak. Clone size is shown for a subset of rows, as once, few, many or a class of expanded clone.

abundance: NA
d_gene: TRBD2
v_gene: TRBV5-5
j_gene: TRBJ2-3
CDR3nt: TGTGCCAGCAGCTTGCCGGCTAGCGGGATGGCAGATACGCAGTATTTT
CDR3aa: CASSLPASGMADTQYF

abundance: NA
d_gene: TRBD1
v_gene: TRBV2
j_gene: TRBJ1-3
CDR3nt: TGTGCCAGCAGTGAAGGACAGGGGGCAGCTGGAAACACCATATATTTT
CDR3aa: CASSEGQGAAGNTIYF

abundance: NA
d_gene: NA
v_gene: TRBV9
j_gene: TRBJ2-2
CDR3nt: TGTGCCAGCAGCCCAGGACAGTCGAACACCGGGGAGCTGTTTTTT
CDR3aa: CASSPGQSNTGELFF

abundance: NA
d_gene: NA
v_gene: TRBV2
j_gene: TRBJ1-2
CDR3nt: TGTGCCAGCAGCAGGACAGCGAGTAACTATGGCTACACCTTC
CDR3aa: CASSRTASNYGYTF

abundance: NA
d_gene: TRBD1
v_gene: TRBV7-9
j_gene: TRBJ1-2
CDR3nt: TGTGCCAGCAGCTTTGGGACAGGGGCCCACTATGGCTACACCTTC
CDR3aa: CASSFGTGAHYGYTF

abundance: NA
d_gene: NA
v_gene: TRBV12-2
j_gene: TRBJ2-7
CDR3nt: TGTGCAAGTCGCCCTAAAACCTTAGCGGGAAGGAAGTTTATCTCCTACGAGCAGTACTTC
CDR3aa: CASRPKTLAGRKFISYEQYF

abundance: few
d_gene: NA
v_gene: TRBV4-2
j_gene: TRBJ2-2
CDR3nt: TGTGCCAGCAGCCAAGAAATAGGAGTTAGCACCGGGGAGCTGTTTTTT
CDR3aa: CASSQEIGVSTGELFF

abundance: NA
d_gene: TRBD1
v_gene: TRBV7-2
j_gene: TRBJ1-1
CDR3nt: TGTGCCAGCAGCCCGTCGGTTGAGGGACAGGGCTACACTGAAGCTTTCTTT
CDR3aa: CASSPSVEGQGYTEAFF

abundance: NA
d_gene: NA
v_gene: TRBV28
j_gene: TRBJ1-2
CDR3nt: TGTGCCAGCAAAGACAGAATCTATGGCTACACCTTC
CDR3aa: CASKDRIYGYTF

abundance: NA
d_gene: NA
v_gene: TRBV6-1
j_gene: TRBJ1-2
CDR3nt: TGTGCCAGCAGTGAAGCCGGGGTATCCGGCTACACCTTC
CDR3aa: CASSEAGVSGYTF

abundance: NA
d_gene: TRBD1
v_gene: TRBV9
j_gene: TRBJ2-7
CDR3nt: TGTGCCAGCAGCGTGGGGACAGGGGGATCCTACGAGCAGTACTTC
CDR3aa: CASSVGTGGSYEQYF

abundance: NA
d_gene: TRBD1
v_gene: TRBV4-2
j_gene: TRBJ1-4
CDR3nt: TGTGCCAGCAGCCAAGATAAGAGGCCGGGCAGGGGGGAAAAACTGTTTTTT
CDR3aa: CASSQDKRPGRGEKLFF

abundance: NA
d_gene: NA
v_gene: TRBV2
j_gene: TRBJ1-5
CDR3nt: TGTGCCAGCAGTTCCAGTTGGGCAAGCAATCAGCCCCAGCATTTT
CDR3aa: CASSSSWASNQPQHF

abundance: NA
d_gene: NA
v_gene: TRBV5-1
j_gene: TRBJ2-7
CDR3nt: TGCGCCAGCAGCTTCCAAATGGGGAGCTCCTACGAGCAGTACTTC
CDR3aa: CASSFQMGSSYEQYF

abundance: NA
d_gene: TRBD1
v_gene: TRBV5-1
j_gene: TRBJ2-4
CDR3nt: TGCGCCAGCAGTCCAAACATGCGATCAGGGGGTAAAGGGGCCAAAAACATTCAGTACTTC
CDR3aa: CASSPNMRSGGKGAKNIQYF

abundance: NA
d_gene: NA
v_gene: TRBV21-1
j_gene: TRBJ2-5
CDR3nt: TGTGCCAGCAGCAAACACCTCGGAGAGACCCAGTACTTC
CDR3aa: CASSKHLGETQYF

abundance: NA
d_gene: TRBD2
v_gene: TRBV2
j_gene: TRBJ2-3
CDR3nt: TGTGCCAGCAGTGGCGGGAGGCTCGCAGATACGCAGTATTTT
CDR3aa: CASSGGRLADTQYF

abundance: once
d_gene: NA
v_gene: TRBV6-5
j_gene: TRBJ2-7
CDR3nt: TGTGCTTTCGGTGCAGGGTTCTACGAGCAGTACTTC
CDR3aa: CAFGAGFYEQYF

abundance: many
d_gene: TRBD1
v_gene: TRBV7-2
j_gene: TRBJ1-1
CDR3nt: TGTGCCAGCAGCTCCGGGACAGCGAACACTGAAGCTTTCTTT
CDR3aa: CASSSGTANTEAFF

abundance: few
d_gene: NA
v_gene: TRBV5-6
j_gene: TRBJ1-1
CDR3nt: TGTGCCAGCAGCATACGATCGATTGGGGCGAACACTGAAGCTTTCTTT
CDR3aa: CASSIRSIGANTEAFF

abundance: NA
d_gene: NA
v_gene: TRBV5-6
j_gene: TRBJ1-1
CDR3nt: TGTGCCAGCAGGCGGAGGGTTTCGAACACTGAAGCTTTCTTT
CDR3aa: CASRRRVSNTEAFF

abundance: NA
d_gene: TRBD2
v_gene: TRBV7-8
j_gene: TRBJ2-3
CDR3nt: TGTGCCAGCAGCCCAGGGGCTAGCGGGGGCGCAGATACGCAGTATTTT
CDR3aa: CASSPGASGGADTQYF

abundance: few
d_gene: NA
v_gene: TRBV20-1
j_gene: TRBJ2-1
CDR3nt: TGCAGTGCTAGAGGAGACAGAGAGCAGTTCTTC
CDR3aa: CSARGDREQFF

abundance: NA
d_gene: TRBD1
v_gene: TRBV2
j_gene: TRBJ1-6
CDR3nt: TGTGCCAGCAGTGAAGGACAGGGAATGTTTGCCTCCTATAATTCACCCCTCCACTTT
CDR3aa: CASSEGQGMFASYNSPLHF

abundance: NA
d_gene: TRBD2
v_gene: TRBV6-5
j_gene: TRBJ2-7
CDR3nt: TGTGCCAGCGAGACTAGCGGGAGGACCTCCTACGAGCAGTACTTC
CDR3aa: CASETSGRTSYEQYF

abundance: once
d_gene: TRBD1
v_gene: TRBV12-3/TRBV12-4
j_gene: TRBJ1-2
CDR3nt: TGTGCCAGCAGTTTCGGGACAGACTATGGCTACACCTTC
CDR3aa: CASSFGTDYGYTF

abundance: few
d_gene: NA
v_gene: TRBV2
j_gene: TRBJ1-4
CDR3nt: TGTGCCAGCAAGGAGTCTAATGAAAAACTGTTTTTT
CDR3aa: CASKESNEKLFF

abundance: once
d_gene: NA
v_gene: TRBV7-8
j_gene: TRBJ1-2
CDR3nt: TGTGCCAGCAGCCCCCCGTCGAGTGGCTACACCTTC
CDR3aa: CASSPPSSGYTF

abundance: NA
d_gene: NA
v_gene: TRBV5-4
j_gene: TRBJ2-1
CDR3nt: TGTGCCAGCAGCGGAGCCTATGAGCAGTTCTTC
CDR3aa: CASSGAYEQFF

abundance: NA
d_gene: TRBD1
v_gene: TRBV19
j_gene: TRBJ1-5
CDR3nt: TGTGCCAGTAGCCAGACAGGGGATCAGCCCCAGCATTTT
CDR3aa: CASSQTGDQPQHF

abundance: once
d_gene: TRBD1
v_gene: TRBV5-1
j_gene: TRBJ2-5
CDR3nt: TGCGCCAGCAGGAGGGACAGGGGAGGAGAGACCCAGTACTTC
CDR3aa: CASRRDRGGETQYF

abundance: NA
d_gene: TRBD1
v_gene: TRBV24-1
j_gene: TRBJ1-2
CDR3nt: TGTGCCACCAGTGCCGGCAGGGGGCTTGGCTACACCTTC
CDR3aa: CATSAGRGLGYTF

abundance: NA
d_gene: TRBD2
v_gene: TRBV6-5
j_gene: TRBJ2-2
CDR3nt: TGTGCCAGCAAAATTCTAGCGGGAAAGCACGGGGAGCTGTTTTTT
CDR3aa: CASKILAGKHGELFF

abundance: many
d_gene: NA
v_gene: TRBV12-3/TRBV12-4
j_gene: TRBJ2-2
CDR3nt: TGTGCCAGCAGGACGACAGTAGAGCTGTTTTTT
CDR3aa: CASRTTVELFF

abundance: NA
d_gene: NA
v_gene: TRBV2
j_gene: TRBJ1-2
CDR3nt: TGTGCCAGCAGTGAGCGCAGGGTCCACACCTTC
CDR3aa: CASSERRVHTF

abundance: NA
d_gene: TRBD1
v_gene: TRBV18
j_gene: TRBJ1-2
CDR3nt: TGTGCCAGCTCACGGGGACAGGGGGCGCGAGATGGCTACACCTTC
CDR3aa: CASSRGQGARDGYTF

abundance: NA
d_gene: TRBD2
v_gene: TRBV4-2
j_gene: TRBJ2-1
CDR3nt: TGTGCCAGCAGCCAAGATGGAGCGGGAGGGGCCTACAATGAGCAGTTCTTC
CDR3aa: CASSQDGAGGAYNEQFF

abundance: NA
d_gene: TRBD1
v_gene: TRBV27
j_gene: TRBJ1-2
CDR3nt: TGTGCCAGCAGTTCCCGACAGGGAAACTATGGCTACACCTTC
CDR3aa: CASSSRQGNYGYTF

abundance: NA
d_gene: NA
v_gene: TRBV6-2/TRBV6-3
j_gene: TRBJ1-5
CDR3nt: TGTGCCAGCAGTCAGACAGGAGGCAATCAGCCCCAGCATTTT
CDR3aa: CASSQTGGNQPQHF

abundance: NA
d_gene: NA
v_gene: TRBV2
j_gene: TRBJ1-5
CDR3nt: TGTGCCAGCACGGGGGAGTGGAATCAGCCCCAGCATTTT
CDR3aa: CASTGEWNQPQHF

abundance: NA
d_gene: NA
v_gene: TRBV6-5
j_gene: TRBJ2-3
CDR3nt: TGTGCCAGCAGACCCACCATACTAGCAAATACGCAGTATTTT
CDR3aa: CASRPTILANTQYF

abundance: NA
d_gene: TRBD2
v_gene: TRBV9
j_gene: TRBJ2-5
CDR3nt: TGTGCCAGCAGCGTGAGTAGCGGGGGGGGCCAAGAGACCCAGTACTTC
CDR3aa: CASSVSSGGGQETQYF

abundance: once
d_gene: TRBD2
v_gene: TRBV7-9
j_gene: TRBJ2-5
CDR3nt: TGTGCCAGCAGCCCCTGGGTAGCGGGGCAAGAGACCCAGTACTTC
CDR3aa: CASSPWVAGQETQYF

abundance: NA
d_gene: TRBD2
v_gene: TRBV3-1/TRBV3-2
j_gene: TRBJ2-2
CDR3nt: TGTGCCAGCAGCCTCGGGGGGGCTCGAACCGGGGAGCTGTTTTTT
CDR3aa: CASSLGGARTGELFF

abundance: NA
d_gene: NA
v_gene: TRBV7-8
j_gene: TRBJ2-7
CDR3nt: TGTGCCAGCAGCGAAGAAGAGGCCTCCTACGAGCAGTACTTC
CDR3aa: CASSEEEASYEQYF

abundance: once
d_gene: NA
v_gene: TRBV2
j_gene: TRBJ2-5
CDR3nt: TGTGCCAGCAGTCCCCGGCCTAGCGTACAAGAGACCCAGTACTTC
CDR3aa: CASSPRPSVQETQYF

abundance: NA
d_gene: NA
v_gene: TRBV6-5
j_gene: TRBJ1-1
CDR3nt: TGTGCCAGCAGTTACTCCGCCGGGAACACTGAAGCTTTCTTT
CDR3aa: CASSYSAGNTEAFF

abundance: NA
d_gene: TRBD2
v_gene: TRBV18
j_gene: TRBJ2-7
CDR3nt: TGTGCCAGCTCACCAATCCTAAGTAGCGGGAGAGGGGAGCAGTACTTC
CDR3aa: CASSPILSSGRGEQYF